This T cell receptor beta chain was captured by sequencing in a study of blood T cell repertoires in COVID-19. Overall study context: In each case, the material was cDNA or gDNA derived from T cells, B-cell-depleted T cells, or PBMCs.

TCRdb keeps only in-frame clones here, not all; method: immunoSEQ multiplex PCR. The sample comprises roughly 400,000 clones, 75% to 90% of which are singletons, and approximately 1.2% rests with the top ten. Germline lookup yields CDR1 MDHEN and CDR2 SYDVKM. With 1 base clipped from V and 8 bases from J, the junction kept 3 bases outside the gene matches. The CDR3 sequence is 14 residues long. Participant age was 18 to 89 years, and participants resided in roughly 25 US areas. Recovered status in Cohort 3 required two negative PCRs, clearance, or symptom resolution. The chain carries TRBV28 and TRBJ1-4, with 8 positions matching TRBD1. This sequence was found in a man under 40 who had recovered from COVID-19. The specimen was PBMCs or T cells enriched from blood (not recorded which). The CDR3 DNA is TGTGCCAGCAGTTTATCAGGGGGCTGGGAAAAACTGTTTTTT. As protein: CASSLSGGWEKLFF.